These T cell receptor beta chains were read from a single sample in a study of CD8 T cells in ankylosing spondylitis. TCRdb processed the 5' RACE reads anew with MiXCR; each CDR3 protein has one entry. This sample has 150,000 to 200,000 distinct CDR3 sequences, with approximately 10% found just once. The source material was blood, either unsorted or a sorted T cell fraction (not recorded which). These receptors were collected from a male donor with ankylosing spondylitis or in good health (not recorded which). The CDR3 runs from the conserved cysteine through the conserved F or W.

>TRBV12-3/TRBV12-4|TRBJ2-7
CASSFLEGTYEQYF
>TRBV12-3/TRBV12-4|TRBJ2-2
CASSAGSRETGELFF
>TRBV24-1|TRBJ1-2
CAPRDHHVPGGDYGYTF
>TRBV29-1|TRBJ2-5
CSVERVQTQYF
>TRBV6-1|TRBJ2-3
CASIPRSTDTQYF
>TRBV5-1|TRBJ1-1
CASSPETGVNTEAFF
>TRBV21-1|TRBJ2-7
CASTQLVLSDEQYF
>TRBV27|TRBJ2-1
CASSPNGVPYNEQFF
>TRBV5-1|TRBJ2-2
CASSFYGTNTGELFF
>TRBV12-3/TRBV12-4|TRBJ2-7
CASSWRDNEQYF
>TRBV3-1|TRBJ1-1
CASSHGARVLEAFF
>TRBV7-2|TRBJ2-2
CASSLALGAGELFF
>TRBV12-3/TRBV12-4|TRBJ2-1
CASSNRLAYNEQFF
>TRBV29-1|TRBJ2-1
CSVEGMATPYNEQFF
>TRBV5-6|TRBJ2-1
CASSLVAGDGEQFF
>TRBV5-6|TRBJ2-1
CASSLLRGQNEQFF
>TRBV20-1|TRBJ1-6
CSPSLAGTVYNSPLHF
>TRBV5-1|TRBJ1-4
CASSLGRMTGGGEKLFF
>TRBV11-2|TRBJ1-6
CATGTGYNSPLHF